This TCR beta chain was recovered during a study of blood T cell repertoires in COVID-19 (dated by TCRdb to the early 2020s). A note on the overall study: Collaborator samples came from the United States, Italy and Spain and covered acute and convalescent phases of COVID-19. The prospective study material was composed of cDNA or gDNA derived from T cells, B-cell-depleted T cells, or PBMCs. A de-identified subject ID, COVID-19 status, age in years and sex were almost always included in the sample metadata. HLA class I and class II types, where available, came from metadata supplied by the sample provider rather than from assay-based typing. Subjects who had been exposed to COVID-19, were actively infected with it, or had recovered from it provided the deeply sampled blood TCRbeta repertoires that made up the dataset. Samples came from the ongoing ImmuneRACE study (first 160 participants) plus 1,254 subjects from 6 global collaborators. The repertoires were made available in a free public database intended to serve as a resource for research on the immune response to SARS-CoV-2. Beyond this particular receptor, the publication reports: Clinical and demographic metadata were provided uncurated, with the amount varying by source and participant.

Of note for this clone: The clone's antigen remains unknown. The record has no base qualities; no much larger clone is one base away.

CDR1 WSHSY and CDR2 SAAADI were looked up in the germline V gene. Germline trimming: 7 bases from V, 2 bases from J; junction bases outside gene matches: 5. From its cysteine to its phenylalanine, the CDR3 spans 15 amino acids. Only CDR3 DNA remains: 45 bases, in frame from the first base. The collaborating institutions used their own protocols to collect whole blood in K2EDTA tubes. For TCRbeta analysis, collaborators shipped samples as frozen whole blood, isolated PBMCs, or DNA extracted from either of those sample types. TCRbeta CDR3 regions were amplified from genomic DNA using the immunoSEQ Assay, a bias-controlled multiplex PCR. The authors' pipeline ran thus. Within the assay, amplification of reference gene primers was used to estimate how many nucleated cells each sample contained. To quantify the absolute abundance of each unique TCRbeta CDR3 rearrangement, sequence reads were collapsed and filtered. For each sample, productive Simpson clonality was calculated as the square root of Simpson's diversity index over productive rearrangements. TCRdb's version of the immuneACCESS table is confined to in-frame rearrangements and falls short of the full clone set. An unresolved V gene accounts for under half of the shortfall where checked; the remainder is of unknown origin. V and J calls and clone size follow that table, whereas D and trimming were derived from the DNA. In all, the sample holds 250,000 to 300,000 clones, and approximately 83% of those were seen once. The top ten hold approximately 10% of the sample.

The chain uses TRBV10-2 and TRBJ2-3; TRBD2 lines up with 11 middle nucleotides. This TCR came from a woman aged 70-85 years with acute or convalescent COVID-19. The sequenced sample was peripheral blood. The DNA is TGCGCCAGCATTGCTAGCGGGGGGAACACAGATACGCAGTATTTT. Its protein product is CASIASGGNTDTQYF.